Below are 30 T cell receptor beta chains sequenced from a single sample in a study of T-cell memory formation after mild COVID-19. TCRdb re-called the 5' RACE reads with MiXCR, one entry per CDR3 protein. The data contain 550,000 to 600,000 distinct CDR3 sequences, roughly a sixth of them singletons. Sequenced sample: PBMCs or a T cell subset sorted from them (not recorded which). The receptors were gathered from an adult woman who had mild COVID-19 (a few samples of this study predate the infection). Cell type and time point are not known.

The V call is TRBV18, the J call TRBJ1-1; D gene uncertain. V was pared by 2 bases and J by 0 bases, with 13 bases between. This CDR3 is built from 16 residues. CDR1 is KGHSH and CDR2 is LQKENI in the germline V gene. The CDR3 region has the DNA TGTGCCAGCTCACCAAACCCCCTCACAATGAACACTGAAGCTTTCTTT. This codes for CASSPNPLTMNTEAFF.

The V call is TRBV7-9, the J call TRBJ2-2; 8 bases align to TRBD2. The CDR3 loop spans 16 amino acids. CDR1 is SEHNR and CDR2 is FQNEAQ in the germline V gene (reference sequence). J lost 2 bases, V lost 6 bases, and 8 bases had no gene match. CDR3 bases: TGTGCCAGCAGGACCTTTAGCGGGGTTAACACCGGGGAGCTGTTTTTT. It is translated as CASRTFSGVNTGELFF.

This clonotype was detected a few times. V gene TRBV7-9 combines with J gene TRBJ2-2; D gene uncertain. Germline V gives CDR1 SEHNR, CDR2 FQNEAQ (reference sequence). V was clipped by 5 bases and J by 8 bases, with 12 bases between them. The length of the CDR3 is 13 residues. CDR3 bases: TGTGCCAGCAGCCTACGCCGCGGTGGGGAGCTGTTTTTT. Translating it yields CASSLRRGGELFF.

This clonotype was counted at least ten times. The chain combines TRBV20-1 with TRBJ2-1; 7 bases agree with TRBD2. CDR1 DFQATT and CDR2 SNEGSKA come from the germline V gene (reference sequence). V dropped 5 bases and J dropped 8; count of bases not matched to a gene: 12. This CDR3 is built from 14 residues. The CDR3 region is CSAHRSAGVYEQFF. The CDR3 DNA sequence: TGCAGTGCTCACCGGAGCGCGGGAGTATATGAGCAGTTCTTC.

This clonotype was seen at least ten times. The chain's CDR3 is CASSADGEETGELFF. As DNA, the CDR3 is TGTGCCAGCAGCGCCGACGGAGAGGAAACCGGGGAGCTGTTTTTT. The chain employs TRBV5-5 and TRBJ2-2; D is ambiguous. Germline CDR1 and CDR2: SGHKS and YYEKEE (reference sequence). The CDR3 is 15 residues long. The ends were cut back, 4 bases at V and 5 bases at J, with 15 bases in the middle.

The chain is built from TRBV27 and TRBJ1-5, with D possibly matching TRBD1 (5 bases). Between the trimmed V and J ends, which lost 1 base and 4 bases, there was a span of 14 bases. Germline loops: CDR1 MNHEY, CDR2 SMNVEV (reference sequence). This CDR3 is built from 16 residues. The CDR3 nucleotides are TGTGCCAGCAGTTTATATGGGGGGGTTCTTAATCAGCCCCAGCATTTT. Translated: CASSLYGGVLNQPQHF.

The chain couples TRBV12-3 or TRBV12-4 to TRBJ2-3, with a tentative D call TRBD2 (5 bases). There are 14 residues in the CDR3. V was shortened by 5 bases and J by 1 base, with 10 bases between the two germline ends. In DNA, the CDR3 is TGTGCCAGCAGTGCGCGGGCGGGCACAGATACGCAGTATTTT. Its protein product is CASSARAGTDTQYF.

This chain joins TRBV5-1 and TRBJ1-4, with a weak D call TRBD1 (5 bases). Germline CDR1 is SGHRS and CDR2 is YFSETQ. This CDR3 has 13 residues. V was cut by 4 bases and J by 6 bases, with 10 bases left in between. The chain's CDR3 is CASSVTGDEKLFF. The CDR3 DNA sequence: TGCGCCAGCAGCGTTACAGGAGATGAAAAACTGTTTTTT. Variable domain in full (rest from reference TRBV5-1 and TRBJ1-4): KAGVTQTPRYLIKTRGQQVTLSCSPISGHRSVSWYQQTPGQGLQFLFEYFSETQRNKGNFPGRFSGRQFSNSRSEMNVSTLELGDSALYLCASSVTGDEKLFFGSGTQLSVL.

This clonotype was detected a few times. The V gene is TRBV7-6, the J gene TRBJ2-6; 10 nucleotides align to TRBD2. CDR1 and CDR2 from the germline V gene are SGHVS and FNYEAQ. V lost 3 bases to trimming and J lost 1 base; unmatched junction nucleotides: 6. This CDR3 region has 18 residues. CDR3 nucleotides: TGTGCCAGCAGCTTGTTTCCAGCGGGGGGGTCTGGGGCCAACGTCCTGACTTTC. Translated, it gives CASSLFPAGGSGANVLTF. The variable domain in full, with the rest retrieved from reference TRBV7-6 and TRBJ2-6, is GAGVSQSPRYKVTKRGQDVALRCDPISGHVSLYWYRQALGQGPEFLTYFNYEAQQDKSGLPNDRFSAERPEGSISTLTIQRTEQRDSAMYRCASSLFPAGGSGANVLTFGAGSRLTVL.

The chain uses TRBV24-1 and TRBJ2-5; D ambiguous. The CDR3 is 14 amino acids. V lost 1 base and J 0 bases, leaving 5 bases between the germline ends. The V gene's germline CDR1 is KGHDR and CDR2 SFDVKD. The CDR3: CATSDFLDQETQYF. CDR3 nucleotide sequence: TGTGCCACCAGTGATTTTCTGGACCAAGAGACCCAGTACTTC.

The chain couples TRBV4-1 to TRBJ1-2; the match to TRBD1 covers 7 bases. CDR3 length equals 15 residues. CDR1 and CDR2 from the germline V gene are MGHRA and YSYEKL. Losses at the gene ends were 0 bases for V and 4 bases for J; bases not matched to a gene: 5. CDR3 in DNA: TGCGCCAGCAGCCAAGAAGGGGGCAAAGGCTATGGCTACACCTTC. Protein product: CASSQEGGKGYGYTF.

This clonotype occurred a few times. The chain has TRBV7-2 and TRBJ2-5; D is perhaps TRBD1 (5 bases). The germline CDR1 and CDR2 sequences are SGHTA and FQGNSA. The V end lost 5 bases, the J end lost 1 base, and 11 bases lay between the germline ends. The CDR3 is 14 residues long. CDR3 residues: CASSQGLPQETQYF. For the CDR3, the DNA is TGTGCCAGCAGCCAGGGCCTGCCCCAAGAGACCCAGTACTTC.

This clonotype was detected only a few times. The CDR3, as DNA: TGTGCCAGCACCATAAAGGACAGGGGGCGCGGCACTGAAGCTTTCTTT. Translating it yields CASTIKDRGRGTEAFF. V usage is TRBV7-9 and J usage is TRBJ1-1; 11 nucleotides agree with TRBD1. V gave up 7 bases and J gave up 4 bases; unmatched junction bases: 11. Germline CDR1 reads SEHNR; CDR2 reads FQNEAQ (reference sequence). This CDR3 region has 16 residues.

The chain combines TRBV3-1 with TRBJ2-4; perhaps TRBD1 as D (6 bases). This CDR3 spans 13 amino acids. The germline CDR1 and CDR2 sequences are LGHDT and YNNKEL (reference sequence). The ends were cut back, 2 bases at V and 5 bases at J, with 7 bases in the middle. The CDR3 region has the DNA TGTGCCAGCAGCCAAAGGACAGAAAACATTCAGTACTTC. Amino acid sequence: CASSQRTENIQYF.

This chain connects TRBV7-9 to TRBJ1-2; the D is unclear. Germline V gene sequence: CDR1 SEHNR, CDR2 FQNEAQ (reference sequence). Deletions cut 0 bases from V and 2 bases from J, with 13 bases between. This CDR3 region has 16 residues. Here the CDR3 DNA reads TGTGCCAGCAGCTTAGCGAACCGGGGTGGAAACTATGGCTACACCTTC. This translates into CASSLANRGGNYGYTF.

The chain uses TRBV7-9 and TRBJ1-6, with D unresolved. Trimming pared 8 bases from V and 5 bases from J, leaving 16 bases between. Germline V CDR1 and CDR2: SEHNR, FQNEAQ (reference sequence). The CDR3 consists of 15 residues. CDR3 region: CASSLYGVDNSPLHF. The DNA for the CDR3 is TGTGCCAGCTCATTGTATGGGGTGGATAATTCACCCCTCCACTTT. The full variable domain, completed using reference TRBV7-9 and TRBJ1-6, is DTGVSQNPRHKITKRGQNVTFRCDPISEHNRLYWYRQTLGQGPEFLTYFQNEAQLEKSRLLSDRFSAERPKGSFSTLEIQRTEQGDSAMYLCASSLYGVDNSPLHFGNGTRLTVT.

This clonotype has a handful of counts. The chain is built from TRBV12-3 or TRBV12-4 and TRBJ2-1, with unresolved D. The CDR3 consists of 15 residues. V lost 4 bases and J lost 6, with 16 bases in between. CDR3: CASSSRTMLANEQFF. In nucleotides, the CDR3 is TGTGCCAGCAGTTCTCGAACAATGCTCGCCAATGAGCAGTTCTTC.

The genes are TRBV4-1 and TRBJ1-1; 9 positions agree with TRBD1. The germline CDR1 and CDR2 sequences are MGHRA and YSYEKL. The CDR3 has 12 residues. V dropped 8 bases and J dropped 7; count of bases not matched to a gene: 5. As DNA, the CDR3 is TGCGCCAGCGAGGGACAGGGCCATGAAGCTTTCTTT. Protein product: CASEGQGHEAFF.

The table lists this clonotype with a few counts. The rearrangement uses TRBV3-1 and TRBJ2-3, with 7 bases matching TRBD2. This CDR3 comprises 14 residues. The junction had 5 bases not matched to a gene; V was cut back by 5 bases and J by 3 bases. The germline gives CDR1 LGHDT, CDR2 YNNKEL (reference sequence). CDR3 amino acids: CASSTTSLTDTQYF. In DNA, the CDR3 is TGTGCCAGCAGCACGACTAGCTTGACAGATACGCAGTATTTT.

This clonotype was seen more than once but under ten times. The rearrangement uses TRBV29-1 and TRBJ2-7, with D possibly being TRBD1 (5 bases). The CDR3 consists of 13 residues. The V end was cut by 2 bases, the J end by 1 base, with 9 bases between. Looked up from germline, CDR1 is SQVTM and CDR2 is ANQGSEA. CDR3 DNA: TGCAGCGTTGAAAAGACAGATTCCTACGAGCAGTACTTC. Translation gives CSVEKTDSYEQYF.

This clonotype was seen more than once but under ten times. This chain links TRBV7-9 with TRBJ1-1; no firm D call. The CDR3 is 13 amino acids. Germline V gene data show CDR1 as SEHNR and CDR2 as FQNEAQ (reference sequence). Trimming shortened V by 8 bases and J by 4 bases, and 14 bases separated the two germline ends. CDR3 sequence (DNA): TGTGCCAGCGCGTCATTCAAGGGCACTGAAGCTTTCTTT. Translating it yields CASASFKGTEAFF.

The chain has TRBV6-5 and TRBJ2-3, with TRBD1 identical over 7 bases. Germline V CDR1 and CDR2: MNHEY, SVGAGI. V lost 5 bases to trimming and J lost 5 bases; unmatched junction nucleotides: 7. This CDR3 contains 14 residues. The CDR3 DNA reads TGTGCCAGCAGTCCCCTGAGGGGGCAAGATACGCAGTATTTT. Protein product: CASSPLRGQDTQYF.

This CDR3 reads CASSHIDQPQHF. The CDR3 region has the DNA TGTGCCAGCAGTCACATAGATCAGCCCCAGCATTTT. The rearrangement links TRBV27 to TRBJ1-5; D is ambiguous. V gave up 5 bases and J gave up 5 bases, with 7 bases separating them. CDR3 length: 12 residues. Per germline, CDR1 MNHEY and CDR2 SMNVEV (reference sequence).

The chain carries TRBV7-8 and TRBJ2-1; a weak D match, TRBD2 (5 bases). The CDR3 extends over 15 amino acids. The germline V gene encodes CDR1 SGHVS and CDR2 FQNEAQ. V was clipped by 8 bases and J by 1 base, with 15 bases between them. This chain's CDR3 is CASRPAALSYNEQFF. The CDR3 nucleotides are TGTGCCAGCCGACCAGCGGCCCTTTCCTACAATGAGCAGTTCTTC. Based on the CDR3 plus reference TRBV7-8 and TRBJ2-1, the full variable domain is GAGVSQSPRYKVAKRGQDVALRCDPISGHVSLFWYQQALGQGPEFLTYFQNEAQLDKSGLPSDRFFAERPEGSVSTLKIQRTQQEDSAVYLCASRPAALSYNEQFFGPGTRLTVL.

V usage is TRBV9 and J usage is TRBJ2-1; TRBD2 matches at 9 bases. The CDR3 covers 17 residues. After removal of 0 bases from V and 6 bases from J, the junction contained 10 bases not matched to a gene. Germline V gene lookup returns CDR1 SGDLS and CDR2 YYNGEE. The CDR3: CASSVARTSVQSNEQFF. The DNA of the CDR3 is TGTGCCAGCAGCGTAGCTAGGACTAGCGTCCAATCCAATGAGCAGTTCTTC. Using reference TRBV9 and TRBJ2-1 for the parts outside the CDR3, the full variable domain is DSGVTQTPKHLITATGQRVTLRCSPRSGDLSVYWYQQSLDQGLQFLIQYYNGEERAKGNILERFSAQQFPDLHSELNLSSLELGDSALYFCASSVARTSVQSNEQFFGPGTRLTVL.

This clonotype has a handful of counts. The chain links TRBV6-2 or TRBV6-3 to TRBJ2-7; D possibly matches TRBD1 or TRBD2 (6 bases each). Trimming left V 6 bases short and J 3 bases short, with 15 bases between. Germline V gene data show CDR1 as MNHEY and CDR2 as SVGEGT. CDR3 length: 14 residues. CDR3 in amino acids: CASRRWRGDYEQYF. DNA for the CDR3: TGTGCCAGCAGAAGGTGGAGGGGGGACTACGAGCAGTACTTC.

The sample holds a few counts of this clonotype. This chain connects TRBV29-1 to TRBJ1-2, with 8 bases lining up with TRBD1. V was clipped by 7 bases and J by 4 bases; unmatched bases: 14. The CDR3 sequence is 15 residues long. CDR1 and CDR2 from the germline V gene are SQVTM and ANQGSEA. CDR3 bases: TGCAGCGCCCTAACCCTGACAGGGGCGATCTATGGCTACACCTTC. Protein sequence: CSALTLTGAIYGYTF.

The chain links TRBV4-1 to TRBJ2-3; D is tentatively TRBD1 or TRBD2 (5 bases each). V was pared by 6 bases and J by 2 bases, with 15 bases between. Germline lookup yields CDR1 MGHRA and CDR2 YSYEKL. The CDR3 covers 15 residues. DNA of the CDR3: TGCGCCAGCAGTCGAACAGGAGGACCCACAGATACGCAGTATTTT. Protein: CASSRTGGPTDTQYF.

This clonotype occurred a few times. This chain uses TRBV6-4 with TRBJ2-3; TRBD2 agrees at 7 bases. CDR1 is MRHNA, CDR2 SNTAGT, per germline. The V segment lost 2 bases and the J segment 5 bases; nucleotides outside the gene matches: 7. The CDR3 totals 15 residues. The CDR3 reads CASSDGREYGDTQYF. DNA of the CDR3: TGTGCCAGCAGTGACGGGCGGGAGTATGGAGATACGCAGTATTTT.

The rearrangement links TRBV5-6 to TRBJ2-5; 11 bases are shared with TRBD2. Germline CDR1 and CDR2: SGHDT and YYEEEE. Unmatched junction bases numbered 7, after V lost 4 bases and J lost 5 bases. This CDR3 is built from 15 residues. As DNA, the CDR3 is TGTGCCAGCAGCGCCACGACTAGCGGGACGGAGACCCAGTACTTC. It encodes CASSATTSGTETQYF.